Here is one T cell receptor (beta chain) with its context. What it recognizes is unknown. This CDR3 spans 14 amino acids. The V gene's germline CDR1 is GTSNPN and CDR2 SVGIG (reference sequence). V lost 8 bases to trimming and J lost 4 bases, with 19 bases between them. This sample is drawn from a study of cytomegalovirus exposure and HLA in healthy donors. The primer mix had 60 Vbeta and 13 Jbeta primers. Clones were read by immunoSEQ multiplex PCR, and TCRdb kept only the in-frame ones, dropping some. The sample lists about 200,000 clones, 75% to 85% occurring once. General study findings and limits: Despite most TCR sequences being rare, some public TCRs occurred in many donors. Among immune exposure information, only CMV serostatus was available. HLA alleles showed associations with some 15,000 TCR beta sequences in a later analysis, at a 0.05 false discovery rate.

Sequencing input: PBMCs. The chain has TRBV30 and TRBJ2-3; D is perhaps TRBD2 (6 bases). The receptor comes from a girl aged 5-17 years in good health and CMV-seropositive. The CDR3 coding sequence is TGTGCCGGGGCCGGGACTCTTTATGCAGATACGCAGTATTTT. It specifies CAGAGTLYADTQYF.